A single sample is the source of the 31 T cell receptor beta chains below, sequenced in a study of blood T cell repertoires in COVID-19. TCRdb's table, derived via immunoSEQ multiplex PCR, lists solely in-frame clones and lacks some. Altogether around 150,000 clones are present, roughly 80% being singletons, with the ten largest covering 9.5% to 11%. The specimen sequenced was PBMCs or T cells enriched from blood (not recorded which). Receptor source: a man in his fifties or sixties who had recovered from COVID-19.

This sequence joins TRBV28 and TRBJ1-2, with 8 nucleotides matching TRBD1. Germline assignment: CDR1 MDHEN and CDR2 SYDVKM. The CDR3 is 15 amino acids. The V segment lost 5 bases and the J segment 4 bases; nucleotides outside the gene matches: 9. In DNA, the CDR3 is TGTGCCAGCAGTCTAGGGACAGGAATGCTCTATGGCTACACCTTC. Translation: CASSLGTGMLYGYTF.

The chain couples TRBV19 to TRBJ2-1; 10 bases agree with TRBD2. This CDR3 is 16 amino acids long. Germline CDR1 is LNHDA and CDR2 is SQIVND (reference sequence). The J segment lost 3 bases and the V segment lost 1 base, leaving 3 bases of the junction unmatched. The CDR3 DNA sequence: TGTGCCAGTAGTATAGCCGGGACTAGCGTCTACAATGAGCAGTTCTTC. Amino acids: CASSIAGTSVYNEQFF.

The J gene is TRBJ1-4, the V gene TRBV19, with D unresolved. Germline loops: CDR1 LNHDA, CDR2 SQIVND (reference sequence). CDR3 size: 13 residues. V lost 7 bases to trimming and J lost 12 bases, with 18 bases between them. CDR3 DNA sequence: TGTGCCAGTAAGACCGACCCTCCGGGAGAACTGTTTTTT. Translation gives CASKTDPPGELFF.

This clone was observed a single time. The chain uses TRBV2 and TRBJ2-3; 10 bases match TRBD1. The V and J ends lost 3 bases and 1 base, in that order; junction bases with no gene match: 4. Germline lookup yields CDR1 SNHLY and CDR2 FYNNEI. CDR3 size: 16 residues. CDR3 nucleotide sequence: TGTGCCAGCAGTGAGTGGGGGACAGGGGGCACAGATACGCAGTATTTT. It translates to CASSEWGTGGTDTQYF.

The CDR3: CASSLGQGAQPQHF. The CDR3 nucleotides read TGTGCCAGCAGTTTGGGACAGGGGGCTCAGCCCCAGCATTTT. The chain links TRBV27 to TRBJ1-5, with 12 bases fitting TRBD1. The J segment lost 6 bases and the V segment lost 3 bases, leaving 0 bases of the junction unmatched. The CDR3 contains 14 residues. CDR1 is MNHEY and CDR2 is SMNVEV in the germline V gene (reference sequence).

V is TRBV29-1 and J is TRBJ1-5; D perhaps matches TRBD1 (6 bases). Germline CDR1 reads SQVTM; CDR2 reads ANQGSEA. The V end was cut by 3 bases, the J end by 7 bases, with 13 bases between. This CDR3 comprises 13 residues. CDR3 coding DNA: TGCAGCGTTGAGACAGGTCGCGACCAGCCCCAGCATTTT. Translated: CSVETGRDQPQHF.

The count of this clone is one. The rearrangement joins TRBV28 to TRBJ1-2; D uncertain. Germline CDR1 MDHEN, CDR2 SYDVKM. V lost 11 bases to trimming and J lost 3 bases, with 10 bases between them. The CDR3 totals 11 residues. The CDR3 DNA reads as TGTGCCGTCAGTGTCGACTATGGCTACACCTTC. This translates into CAVSVDYGYTF.

This chain uses TRBV10-1 with TRBJ1-2; D ambiguous. Germline CDR1 reads WNHNN; CDR2 reads SYGVQD (reference sequence). V was shortened by 1 base and J by 6 bases, with 9 bases between the two germline ends. This CDR3 region has 13 residues. CDR3 region: CASSEYRVDGYTF. CDR3 bases: TGCGCCAGCAGTGAGTACCGCGTCGATGGCTACACCTTC.

V gene TRBV6-5 combines with J gene TRBJ2-7, with 9 bases fitting TRBD1. Germline V lookup: CDR1 MNHEY, CDR2 SVGAGI. V shed 2 bases and J 3 bases; nucleotides not matched to a gene: 5. The CDR3 consists of 15 residues. CDR3 bases: TGTGCCAGCAGTTACGCTCCGACAGGGGGCTACGAGCAGTACTTC. It translates to CASSYAPTGGYEQYF.

This chain joins TRBV29-1 and TRBJ2-7, with TRBD1 matching 8 bases. Trimming at V came to 8 bases and at J to 7 bases, leaving 13 bases not matched to a gene. Germline CDR1 reads SQVTM; CDR2 reads ANQGSEA. The CDR3 is 13 amino acids. In DNA form, the CDR3 reads TGCAGCCCTGGACAGGGCCACGATCTAGAGCAGTACTTC. Encoded protein: CSPGQGHDLEQYF.

V usage is TRBV11-2 and J usage is TRBJ2-5; D remains unclear. CDR1 and CDR2 from the germline V gene are SGHAT and FQNNGV. The V end lost 1 base, the J end lost 5 bases, and 5 bases lay between the germline ends. The CDR3 consists of 12 residues. The DNA for the CDR3 is TGTGCCAGCAGCTTAGTCCGGGAGACCCAGTACTTC. The encoded protein is CASSLVRETQYF.

The V and J genes are TRBV5-4 and TRBJ2-2; 11 positions agree with TRBD2. CDR3 length equals 16 residues. Germline V gene sequence: CDR1 SGHNT, CDR2 YYREEE (reference sequence). J gave up 1 base and V 4 bases, and 3 bases lay outside the gene matches. The DNA of the CDR3 is TGTGCCAGCAGCCCCGGGACTAGCGGGAACACCGGGGAGCTGTTTTTT. The encoded protein is CASSPGTSGNTGELFF.

In its sample, this clone was seen once. The chain has TRBV28 and TRBJ2-7; D is possibly TRBD2 (5 bases). The V and J ends lost 3 bases and 0 bases respectively, with 6 bases between them. The CDR3 sequence is 13 residues long. The V gene's germline CDR1 is MDHEN and CDR2 SYDVKM. The CDR3 region is CASSLRASYEQYF. The CDR3 nucleotides read TGTGCCAGCAGTTTGCGGGCCTCCTACGAGCAGTACTTC.

J is TRBJ2-7 and V is TRBV28, with D tentatively TRBD2 (6 bases). Germline V gene lookup returns CDR1 MDHEN and CDR2 SYDVKM. Trimming pared 2 bases from V and 7 bases from J, leaving 9 bases between. This CDR3 contains 12 residues. The CDR3 here is CASSLAGWEQYF. The CDR3 DNA is TGTGCCAGCAGTTTAGCGGGGTGGGAGCAGTACTTC.

The CDR3 protein is CASSGTDGINEKLFF. The CDR3 DNA is TGTGCCAGTAGCGGGACAGACGGAATTAATGAAAAACTGTTTTTT. The V and J genes are TRBV19 and TRBJ1-4; TRBD1 matches at 7 bases. CDR3 length: 15 residues. With V trimmed by 6 bases and J by 4 bases, 8 bases remained unmatched. Germline assignment: CDR1 LNHDA and CDR2 SQIVND (reference sequence).

This clone was seen a handful of times. The V call is TRBV5-6, the J call TRBJ2-2, with D perhaps TRBD2 (6 bases). The CDR3 spans 13 residues. V lost 4 bases and J lost 5, with 9 bases in between. Germline CDR1 is SGHDT and CDR2 is YYEEEE. Here the CDR3 DNA reads TGTGCCAGCAGCCCTGGGACTACCGGGGAGCTGTTTTTT. Translation: CASSPGTTGELFF.

This clone has a handful of counts. The V gene is TRBV3-1 (or the pseudogene TRBV3-2), the J gene TRBJ2-7; D call uncertain. The V end lost 4 bases, the J end lost 2 bases, and 15 bases lay between the germline ends. Germline V gene sequence: CDR1 LGHDT, CDR2 YNNKEL (reference sequence). This CDR3 spans 15 amino acids. CDR3 nucleotide sequence: TGTGCCAGCAGCCGAACTCGAGGCGGCCCCTACGAGCAGTACTTC. It specifies CASSRTRGGPYEQYF.

The chain has TRBV24-1 and TRBJ1-1, with a tentative D call TRBD1 (6 bases). The CDR3 has 16 amino acids. Germline CDR1 and CDR2: KGHDR and SFDVKD. Between the trimmed V and J ends, which lost 0 bases and 4 bases, there was a span of 14 bases. In DNA, the CDR3 is TGTGCCACCAGTGATTTGTACGGCAGGGGTCCCACTGAAGCTTTCTTT. Protein sequence: CATSDLYGRGPTEAFF.

The gene calls are TRBV5-1 and TRBJ2-3; 12 nucleotides align to TRBD2. CDR1 SGHRS and CDR2 YFSETQ come from the germline V gene. V shed 3 bases and J 3 bases; nucleotides not matched to a gene: 11. This CDR3 is 18 amino acids long. As DNA, the CDR3 is TGCGCCAGCAGCTCGGCTAGCGGGGGGGTCAGTTATACAGATACGCAGTATTTT. Amino acid sequence: CASSSASGGVSYTDTQYF.

This clone was observed a few times. This sequence joins TRBV18 and TRBJ2-7; tentative D call: TRBD1 (6 bases). Germline V lookup: CDR1 KGHSH, CDR2 LQKENI. The V and J ends lost 3 bases and 8 bases respectively, with 11 bases between them. This CDR3 region has 12 residues. The CDR3 spells CASSPSRDKQYF. Here the CDR3 DNA reads TGTGCCAGCTCACCTAGCCGGGACAAGCAGTACTTC.

This chain uses TRBV19 with TRBJ2-2, with 8 bases matching TRBD1. The V and J ends lost 10 bases and 3 bases, in that order; junction bases with no gene match: 10. CDR1 and CDR2 from the germline V gene are LNHDA and SQIVND (reference sequence). The CDR3 is 15 residues long. CDR3 region: CATGRTGSYTGELFF. Here the CDR3 DNA reads TGTGCCACAGGAAGGACAGGGTCGTACACCGGGGAGCTGTTTTTT.

The CDR3 protein is CASSQVHGSYEQYF. DNA of the CDR3: TGTGCCAGCAGCCAAGTTCACGGCTCCTACGAGCAGTACTTC. The rearrangement links TRBV3-1 (or the pseudogene TRBV3-2) to TRBJ2-7; D unresolved. Deletions cut 1 base from V and 0 bases from J, with 7 bases between. The CDR3 contains 14 residues. In germline, CDR1 is LGHDT, CDR2 YNNKEL (reference sequence).

The rearrangement links TRBV28 to TRBJ1-2; 8 bases line up with TRBD1. The length of the CDR3 is 13 residues. V dropped 6 bases and J dropped 12; count of bases not matched to a gene: 12. CDR1 is MDHEN, CDR2 SYDVKM, per germline. The CDR3 loop is CASRRGQEPLHTF. CDR3 DNA sequence: TGTGCCAGCAGACGGGGACAGGAGCCTCTTCACACCTTC.

This clone was seen only a few times. The chain combines TRBV7-3 with TRBJ1-1, with TRBD1 as a possible D gene (6 bases). This CDR3 has 14 amino acids. The germline gives CDR1 SGHTA, CDR2 FQGTGA. With 4 bases removed from V and 3 bases from J, the gap between germline ends came to 12 bases. The chain's CDR3 is CASSSGVGDTEAFF. CDR3 DNA: TGTGCCAGCAGCTCAGGGGTAGGGGACACTGAAGCTTTCTTT.

In this sample, this clone turned up a few times. This chain joins TRBV18 and TRBJ2-7; TRBD1 is a possible D gene (5 bases). This CDR3 has 12 amino acids. With 4 bases removed from V and 3 bases from J, the gap between germline ends came to 7 bases. Germline V gives CDR1 KGHSH, CDR2 LQKENI. The CDR3 DNA sequence: TGTGCCAGCTCACGCGACAGCTACGAGCAGTACTTC. Translation gives CASSRDSYEQYF. Filled out from reference TRBV18 and TRBJ2-7, the complete variable domain reads NAGVMQNPRHLVRRRGQEARLRCSPMKGHSHVYWYRQLPEEGLKFMVYLQKENIIDESGMPKERFSAEFPKEGPSILRIQQVVRGDSAAYFCASSRDSYEQYFGPGTRLTVT.

CDR3 region: CASSLSTGTGKYEQYF. For the CDR3, the DNA is TGCGCCAGCAGCTTGTCCACTGGGACAGGGAAATACGAGCAGTACTTC. The V gene is TRBV5-1, the J gene TRBJ2-7; TRBD1 matches at 9 bases. This CDR3 is 16 amino acids long. The V segment lost 1 base and the J segment 4 bases; nucleotides outside the gene matches: 9. Germline CDR1 reads SGHRS; CDR2 reads YFSETQ.

The chain has TRBV25-1 and TRBJ1-6, with 8 bases matching TRBD1. The V gene's germline CDR1 is MGHDK and CDR2 SYGVNS. With V trimmed by 4 bases and J by 5 bases, 1 base remained unmatched. The CDR3 loop spans 14 amino acids. The CDR3 loop is CASSGQGNNSPLHF. The CDR3, as DNA: TGTGCCAGCAGTGGACAGGGGAATAATTCACCCCTCCACTTT.

V is TRBV9 and J is TRBJ1-4; D unresolved. Per germline, CDR1 SGDLS and CDR2 YYNGEE. Trimming pared 2 bases from V and 5 bases from J, leaving 10 bases between. The CDR3 spans 14 residues. Here the CDR3 reads CASSVSGVNEKLFF. CDR3 sequence (DNA): TGTGCCAGCAGCGTCTCAGGCGTAAATGAAAAACTGTTTTTT.

This rearrangement joins TRBV7-9 to TRBJ2-2, with 8 nucleotides matching TRBD1. CDR3 length: 15 residues. CDR1 SEHNR and CDR2 FQNEAQ come from the germline V gene (reference sequence). After removal of 2 bases from V and 1 base from J, the junction contained 0 bases not matched to a gene. CDR3 coding DNA: TGTGCCAGCAGCTTAACAGGGGGGAACACCGGGGAGCTGTTTTTT. This sequence encodes CASSLTGGNTGELFF.

In this sample, this clone turned up once. This rearrangement joins TRBV7-2 to TRBJ2-7; 8 nucleotides align to TRBD2. Germline CDR1 reads SGHTA; CDR2 reads FQGNSA. The length of the CDR3 is 16 residues. The trim removed 3 bases at V and 0 bases at J, leaving 7 bases unmatched. The CDR3 DNA sequence: TGTGCCAGCAGCTTCCTTTCCAGCGGGAGCTCCTACGAGCAGTACTTC. Translation gives CASSFLSSGSSYEQYF.

The chain combines TRBV28 with TRBJ1-5; 7 bases align to TRBD1. Germline V gives CDR1 MDHEN, CDR2 SYDVKM. The CDR3 runs to 16 residues. With 5 bases clipped from V and 9 bases from J, the junction kept 16 bases outside the gene matches. CDR3 bases: TGTGCCAGCAGTCCGAGGACAGGAAGGGCCCCCAGGCCCCAGCATTTT. Amino acids: CASSPRTGRAPRPQHF.